This entry features one T cell receptor (beta chain) sequence. The antigen is not known. A much larger clone is a single base away; this may be a read error. Patients aged 18 to 65 had newly diagnosed hyperthyroidism lasting under 2 months. The sample belongs to a study of T cells in Graves' hyperthyroidism and ophthalmopathy. Study findings and constraints: Before onset, by a median of 6.5 months, the model predicted ophthalmopathy.

This CDR3 is 12 amino acids long. Germline CDR1 reads KGHDR; CDR2 reads SFDVKD. TCR beta CDR3 region amplification was performed from RNA transcripts. HTBI primers were employed in a first-round RT-PCR of the TCR CDR3. Using its own MiXCR run on the multiplex PCR reads, TCRdb lists one record per CDR3 protein. The sample lists a few hundred thousand distinct CDR3 sequences, 15% to 19% occurring once. The material sequenced was blood. The sequence derives from a woman aged 25 to 45 with Graves' hyperthyroidism. This chain joins TRBV24-1 and TRBJ2-2, with D tentatively TRBD2 (5 bases). CDR3 in amino acids: CATSVGTGELLF. Here the CDR3 DNA reads TGTGCCACCAGTGTGGGCACCGGGGAGCTGCTTTTT.